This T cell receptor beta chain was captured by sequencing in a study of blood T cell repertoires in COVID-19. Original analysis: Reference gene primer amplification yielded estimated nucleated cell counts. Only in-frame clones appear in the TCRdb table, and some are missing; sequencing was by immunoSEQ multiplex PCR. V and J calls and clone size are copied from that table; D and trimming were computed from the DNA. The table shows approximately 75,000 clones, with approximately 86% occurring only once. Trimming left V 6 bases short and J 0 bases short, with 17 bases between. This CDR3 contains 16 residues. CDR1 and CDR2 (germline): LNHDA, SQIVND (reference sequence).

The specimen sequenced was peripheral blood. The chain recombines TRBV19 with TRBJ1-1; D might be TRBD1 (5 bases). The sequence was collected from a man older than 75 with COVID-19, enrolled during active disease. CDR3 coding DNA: TGTGCCAGTAGCACACACCTGACAGCCCTGAACACTGAAGCTTTCTTT. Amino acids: CASSTHLTALNTEAFF. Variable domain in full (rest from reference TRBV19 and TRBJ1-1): DGGITQSPKYLFRKEGQNVTLSCEQNLNHDAMYWYRQDPGQGLRLIYYSQIVNDFQKGDIAEGYSVSREKKESFPLTVTSAQKNPTAFYLCASSTHLTALNTEAFFGQGTRLTVV.